This T cell receptor beta chain originates from a study of CD8+CD57+ T cells in acquired aplastic anemia. Study-level background: Sorting CD4+ and CD8+ cells gave DNA averaging roughly 3.5 ug. Points from the study as a whole: Researchers report that 25 to 30 CD8+ CDR3 sequences appeared in both patients and controls.

CD8+CD57+ cell expansion had been shown by flow cytometry in patients chosen for sequencing. Among the patients, all had severe acquired aplastic anemia. Blood sampling was performed on the patients, and none of them had received therapy by then. Comment on this clonotype: As yet, its antigen is unknown.

Profiling of TCR beta VDJ combinations and CDR3 sequences used genomic DNA as template. A single record per CDR3 protein comes from TCRdb applying MiXCR to the reads. The sample carries around 200,000 distinct CDR3 sequences, about 50% recorded once. Per germline, CDR1 SGHDN and CDR2 FVKESK. This CDR3 spans 16 amino acids. Trimming took off 1 base at V and 0 bases at J, with 10 bases between the two ends. Sequences were obtained from sorted CD4+, CD8+, or CD8+CD57+ T cells (not recorded which) from PBMCs. The chain carries TRBV14 and TRBJ2-4; D unresolved. The TCR originated in a human donor with aplastic anemia. The CDR3: CASSQGPLLAKNIQYF. In DNA form, the CDR3 reads TGTGCCAGCAGCCAAGGACCTCTACTAGCCAAAAACATTCAGTACTTC.